The present T cell receptor (beta chain) was sequenced within a study of blood T cell repertoires in COVID-19. Study-level background: Material from acute and convalescent COVID-19 was sourced from the United States, Italy and Spain. Sources were T cells, B-cell-depleted T cells, or PBMCs; the material itself was cDNA or gDNA.

Trimming at V came to 8 bases and at J to 4 bases, leaving 7 bases not matched to a gene. The CDR3 runs 14 residues. The germline V gene has CDR1 MNHEY and CDR2 SMNVEV (reference sequence). Per the original data handling: Reference gene primer amplification in the assay estimated nucleated cell counts. Data came from immunoSEQ multiplex PCR; TCRdb stores just in-frame clones and leaves some out. V, J and clone size reflect that table, while D and trimming were determined from the DNA. This sample has more than 150,000 clones, with more than 60% found just once. The clonotype comes from a man aged 50 to 59 who had recovered from COVID-19. Sequencing was performed on peripheral blood. The V gene is TRBV27, the J gene TRBJ2-1; 8 bases map to TRBD1. The CDR3: CASQGANGYNEQFF. CDR3 nucleotides: TGTGCCAGCCAGGGGGCGAACGGATACAATGAGCAGTTCTTC.